Listed here are 32 T cell receptor beta chains from one sample, sequenced in a study of cytomegalovirus exposure and HLA in healthy donors. PCR was performed using 60 Vbeta and 13 Jbeta primers. Produced via immunoSEQ multiplex PCR; TCRdb's table is partial and in-frame only. The repertoire consists of some 150,000 clones, with approximately 84% occurring once and the leading ten covering roughly 2.4%. Sequencing was done on a sample of PBMCs. The receptors stem from a woman between 18 and 29 years old in good health and CMV-seronegative.

The V call is TRBV2, the J call TRBJ1-3, with D hard to call. CDR3 length equals 16 residues. CDR1 and CDR2 (germline): SNHLY, FYNNEI. Trimming removed 6 bases at V and 0 bases at J, with 15 bases between. The CDR3 DNA follows: TGTGCCAGCAGCCAGACACGTTCCAGCTCTGGAAACACCATATATTTT. Amino acid sequence: CASSQTRSSSGNTIYF.

The genes are TRBV28 and TRBJ1-5; 12 nucleotides agree with TRBD1. The trim removed 2 bases at V and 4 bases at J, leaving 3 bases unmatched. The CDR3 has 16 residues. Germline V gene sequence: CDR1 MDHEN, CDR2 SYDVKM. The CDR3 here is CASSLRDRGLNQPQHF. CDR3 bases: TGTGCCAGCAGTTTACGGGACAGGGGGCTTAATCAGCCCCAGCATTTT.

The V call is TRBV11-2, the J call TRBJ2-5; tentative D call: TRBD2 (6 bases). CDR1 and CDR2 from the germline V gene are SGHAT and FQNNGV. V lost 6 bases and J lost 5, with 16 bases in between. The CDR3 sequence is 14 residues long. In DNA form, the CDR3 reads TGTGCCAGCAGTTCCTGGGCCGGAGGGGAGACCCAGTACTTC. Translation: CASSSWAGGETQYF.

This clone came up a few times. V and J are TRBV5-5 and TRBJ2-7; 8 nucleotides match TRBD2. Germline values: CDR1 SGHKS, CDR2 YYEKEE (reference sequence). Germline trimming cut 2 bases from V and 5 bases from J; bases unmatched to any gene: 12. This CDR3 spans 16 amino acids. The CDR3: CASSLLIPGGVHEQYF. CDR3 bases: TGTGCCAGCAGCTTATTAATTCCGGGAGGGGTCCACGAGCAGTACTTC.

The V and J genes are TRBV9 and TRBJ1-2; D may be TRBD1 (6 bases). This CDR3 has 15 amino acids. The V end was cut by 4 bases, the J end by 0 bases, with 13 bases between. CDR1 is SGDLS, CDR2 YYNGEE, per germline. The CDR3 protein is CASSPGTRPNYGYTF. In nucleotides, the CDR3 is TGTGCCAGCAGCCCTGGGACAAGACCTAACTATGGCTACACCTTC.

J is TRBJ2-5 and V is TRBV11-2; 9 positions match TRBD2. The J call may be in error: the DNA end matches TRBJ2-7 better. Germline assignment: CDR1 SGHAT and CDR2 FQNNGV. The CDR3 covers 18 residues. The chain's CDR3 is CASSPGIGLAGSTYEQYF. In DNA, the CDR3 is TGTGCCAGCAGCCCAGGGATAGGGCTAGCGGGATCGACCTACGAGCAGTACTTC.

The rearrangement joins TRBV29-1 to TRBJ2-3; 7 bases agree with TRBD1. Germline V lookup: CDR1 SQVTM, CDR2 ANQGSEA. CDR3 size: 15 residues. After removal of 6 bases from V and 0 bases from J, the junction contained 9 bases not matched to a gene. CDR3 sequence: CSVRGRGHSTDTQYF. The DNA of the CDR3 is TGCAGCGTGAGGGGGCGTGGACACAGCACAGATACGCAGTATTTT.

This sequence joins TRBV28 and TRBJ1-4; D is possibly TRBD1 (5 bases). V lost 6 bases, J lost 3 bases, and 17 bases lay in between. This CDR3 has 16 amino acids. Germline V gene lookup returns CDR1 MDHEN and CDR2 SYDVKM. In DNA form, the CDR3 reads TGTGCCAGCAGAAGAGGGACTGCGGGTCCTAATGAAAAACTGTTTTTT. Translation gives CASRRGTAGPNEKLFF.

V and J are TRBV4-2 and TRBJ2-3; a possible D gene is TRBD2 (6 bases). Per germline, CDR1 LGHNA and CDR2 YNFKEQ. V was trimmed by 1 base and J by 4 bases, leaving 9 bases between them. This CDR3 has 14 residues. CDR3 residues: CASSQAGGPDTQYF. Written as DNA, the CDR3 is TGTGCCAGCAGCCAAGCCGGAGGGCCAGATACGCAGTATTTT.

The chain has TRBV5-8 and TRBJ1-6, with D perhaps matching TRBD1 (6 bases). Germline V gene data show CDR1 as SGHTS and CDR2 as YDEGEE. The CDR3 covers 12 residues. V was trimmed by 7 bases and J by 10 bases, leaving 12 bases between them. The CDR3 reads CASARGGSPLHF. The CDR3 DNA is TGTGCCAGCGCCAGGGGCGGATCACCCCTCCACTTT.

V and J are TRBV11-2 and TRBJ2-1; D ambiguous. Germline CDR1 SGHAT, CDR2 FQNNGV. This CDR3 contains 13 residues. Trimming shortened V by 1 base and J by 5 bases, and 6 bases separated the two germline ends. The CDR3 is CASSLGRNNEQFF. The CDR3 DNA sequence: TGTGCCAGCAGCTTAGGCAGAAACAATGAGCAGTTCTTC.

The rearrangement links TRBV5-1 to TRBJ2-1; D is perhaps TRBD1 (6 bases). This CDR3 comprises 16 residues. Germline V gives CDR1 SGHRS, CDR2 YFSETQ. Deletions cut 0 bases from V and 8 bases from J, with 18 bases between. In DNA, the CDR3 is TGCGCCAGCAGCTTGGCCTTGGACTTACCAGGGGATGAGCAGTTCTTC. It specifies CASSLALDLPGDEQFF.

The chain combines TRBV7-2 with TRBJ2-7; TRBD1 matches at 7 bases. The V gene end was trimmed by 5 bases and the J gene end by 6 bases; junction bases not matched to a gene: 10. The CDR3 is 14 amino acids. CDR1 SGHTA and CDR2 FQGNSA come from the germline V gene. The CDR3 sequence: CASSLRSTGAEQYF. For the CDR3, the DNA is TGTGCCAGCAGCCTACGTTCAACAGGGGCCGAGCAGTACTTC.

The chain has TRBV7-9 and TRBJ2-3, with TRBD2 as a possible D gene (6 bases). The CDR3 runs 16 residues. Trimming cost V 1 base and J 6 bases, with 17 bases left between them. Per the germline V gene, CDR1 is SEHNR and CDR2 is FQNEAQ (reference sequence). This CDR3 is CASSLGGDPRLDTQYF. For the CDR3, the DNA is TGTGCCAGCAGCTTAGGGGGGGACCCAAGATTGGATACGCAGTATTTT.

The rearrangement links TRBV7-2 to TRBJ2-7; the D is unclear. The CDR3 length is 14 residues. Trimming shortened V by 3 bases and J by 7 bases, and 16 bases separated the two germline ends. Germline values: CDR1 SGHTA, CDR2 FQGNSA. Here the CDR3 DNA reads TGTGCCAGCAGCTTGCCCAGGTTATTTAATGAGCAGTACTTC. This sequence encodes CASSLPRLFNEQYF.

In this sample, this clone turned up once. Its ends do not fully match the called genes, so a read error is possible. The chain combines TRBV7-2 with TRBJ2-7; D gene ambiguous. CDR3 length: 14 residues. Per the germline V gene, CDR1 is SGHTA and CDR2 is FQGNSA. CDR3: CASSLGVVGYKQYF. CDR3 DNA: TGTGCCAGCAGCTTAGGCGTCGTGGGCTACAAGCAGTACTTC.

The rearrangement uses TRBV9 and TRBJ2-5; D is possibly TRBD2 (5 bases). The germline CDR1 and CDR2 sequences are SGDLS and YYNGEE. The CDR3 totals 14 residues. The V end lost 4 bases, the J end lost 5 bases, and 15 bases lay between the germline ends. The CDR3 protein is CASSTRTRAETQYF. In DNA form, the CDR3 reads TGTGCCAGCAGCACACGGACTCGTGCGGAGACCCAGTACTTC.

V usage is TRBV6-1 and J usage is TRBJ2-3; unclear D gene. CDR1 and CDR2 from the germline V gene are MNHNS and SASEGT. The CDR3 spans 12 residues. V lost 3 bases and J lost 4, with 5 bases in between. CDR3 sequence: CASSDGSDTQYF. CDR3 nucleotide sequence: TGTGCCAGCAGTGACGGGTCAGATACGCAGTATTTT.

This clone showed up just a few times. J is TRBJ2-3 and V is TRBV6-1; a possible D gene is TRBD2 (5 bases). The V end was cut by 5 bases, the J end by 2 bases, with 17 bases between. Germline loops: CDR1 MNHNS, CDR2 SASEGT. This CDR3 is 16 amino acids long. The DNA of the CDR3 is TGTGCCAGCAGTCAAGGTGGCAGAGGGCACACAGATACGCAGTATTTT. Amino acids: CASSQGGRGHTDTQYF.

The gene calls are TRBV10-1 and TRBJ2-2; a possible D gene is TRBD1 (5 bases). V was shortened by 3 bases and J by 1 base, with 9 bases between the two germline ends. Germline CDR1 and CDR2: WNHNN and SYGVQD (reference sequence). The length of the CDR3 is 15 residues. The CDR3 bases are TGCGCCAGCAGTGAACCAGGGCTGAACACCGGGGAGCTGTTTTTT. It specifies CASSEPGLNTGELFF.

The rearrangement joins TRBV7-2 to TRBJ2-7; tentative D call: TRBD2 (6 bases). CDR1 SGHTA and CDR2 FQGNSA come from the germline V gene. V was pared by 1 base and J by 9 bases, with 13 bases between. The CDR3 loop spans 13 amino acids. In nucleotides, the CDR3 is TGTGCCAGCAGCTTAGGGGGAGCCGGGAGGCAGTACTTC. It is translated as CASSLGGAGRQYF.

The table lists this clone with a count of one. The V and J genes are TRBV5-1 and TRBJ2-5; 10 bases match TRBD2. The CDR3 covers 15 residues. V was clipped by 4 bases and J by 5 bases; unmatched bases: 8. Germline assignment: CDR1 SGHRS and CDR2 YFSETQ. The CDR3: CASSGVAGGLETQYF. CDR3 DNA sequence: TGCGCCAGCAGCGGGGTAGCGGGGGGATTGGAGACCCAGTACTTC.

The chain joins TRBV14 to TRBJ2-1; the D is unclear. This CDR3 comprises 15 residues. Germline loops: CDR1 SGHDN, CDR2 FVKESK. With 2 bases removed from V and 0 bases from J, the gap between germline ends came to 8 bases. DNA of the CDR3: TGTGCCAGCAGCCAATATCCGGGCTCCTACAATGAGCAGTTCTTC. It translates to CASSQYPGSYNEQFF.

The chain has TRBV4-2 and TRBJ2-2; 14 bases map to TRBD2. With V trimmed by 4 bases and J by 3 bases, 13 bases remained unmatched. Germline V gene sequence: CDR1 LGHNA, CDR2 YNFKEQ. There are 20 residues in the CDR3. CDR3 sequence: CASSRLLRLAGGQDTGELFF. The CDR3 DNA sequence: TGTGCCAGCAGCCGATTACTCCGACTAGCGGGAGGGCAGGACACCGGGGAGCTGTTTTTT.

This chain links TRBV5-3 with TRBJ2-7; 7 nucleotides align to TRBD2. TRBV5-3 belongs to the ORF category, with a function that is uncertain. The CDR3 consists of 15 residues. V was pared by 3 bases and J by 0 bases, with 6 bases of the junction left unmatched. In DNA form, the CDR3 reads TGTGCCAGAAGCTCTAAGCGGGGCTACTCCTACGAGCAGTACTTC. Residues: CARSSKRGYSYEQYF.

The gene calls are TRBV15 and TRBJ1-4; unclear D gene. There are 13 residues in the CDR3. Per germline, CDR1 LNHNV and CDR2 YYDKDF (reference sequence). Deletions cut 3 bases from V and 8 bases from J, with 10 bases between. The CDR3 region is CATSRATGEKLFF. CDR3 in DNA: TGTGCCACCAGCAGGGCCACGGGGGAAAAACTGTTTTTT.

The chain has TRBV2 and TRBJ2-3; 8 bases fit TRBD2. The CDR3 spans 15 residues. V lost 8 bases, J lost 5 bases, and 12 bases stayed unmatched. CDR1 and CDR2 from the germline V gene are SNHLY and FYNNEI. The CDR3 here is CASRGRGGAGDTQYF. The CDR3 DNA is TGTGCCAGCCGAGGACGGGGGGGGGCTGGAGATACGCAGTATTTT.

J is TRBJ1-4 and V is TRBV7-2; D possibly corresponds to TRBD1 (5 bases). V was shortened by 6 bases and J by 0 bases, with 11 bases between the two germline ends. The CDR3 is 15 residues long. Germline CDR1 reads SGHTA; CDR2 reads FQGNSA. The CDR3 spells CASRDTGATNEKLFF. The CDR3 region has the DNA TGTGCCAGCAGAGATACAGGAGCAACTAATGAAAAACTGTTTTTT.

This chain connects TRBV15 to TRBJ2-6, with no clear D. CDR3 length: 17 residues. Trimming left V 1 base short and J 0 bases short, with 10 bases between. Looked up from germline, CDR1 is LNHNV and CDR2 is YYDKDF (reference sequence). DNA for the CDR3: TGTGCCACCAGCAGAGTTGACAAATACTCTGGGGCCAACGTCCTGACTTTC. Translation: CATSRVDKYSGANVLTF.

This rearrangement joins TRBV4-2 to TRBJ2-7; possibly TRBD2 for D (7 bases). In germline, CDR1 is LGHNA, CDR2 YNFKEQ. Trimming cost V 0 bases and J 6 bases, with 21 bases left between them. The CDR3 runs 17 residues. The CDR3 here is CASSQEERGGPLSEQYF. DNA for the CDR3: TGTGCCAGCAGCCAAGAGGAGAGGGGGGGCCCCCTGAGCGAGCAGTACTTC.

This clone was observed a single time. The chain uses TRBV20-1 and TRBJ2-1; weak D call: TRBD1 (6 bases). CDR3 length: 11 amino acids. Germline CDR1 is DFQATT and CDR2 is SNEGSKA (reference sequence). V shed 3 bases and J shed 10 bases, with 10 bases lying between them. The chain's CDR3 is CSASFGTEQFF. The CDR3 DNA follows: TGCAGTGCTAGTTTCGGGACAGAGCAGTTCTTC.

In this sample, this clone turned up once. The chain couples TRBV28 to TRBJ1-5; TRBD1 might be the D (6 bases). V lost 11 bases to trimming and J lost 6 bases, with 14 bases between them. Germline CDR1 and CDR2: MDHEN and SYDVKM. This CDR3 spans 12 amino acids. This CDR3 reads CAGRDNGQPQHF. CDR3 nucleotides: TGTGCCGGTCGGGACAACGGTCAGCCCCAGCATTTT. Full variable domain (missing parts from reference TRBV28 and TRBJ1-5): DVKVTQSSRYLVKRTGEKVFLECVQDMDHENMFWYRQDPGLGLRLIYFSYDVKMKEKGDIPEGYSVSREKKERFSLILESASTNQTSMYLCAGRDNGQPQHFGDGTRLSIL.